This is a list of T cell receptor beta chains from one sample in a study of memory CD4+ T cells and cytomegalovirus serostatus. The assay was immunoSEQ multiplex PCR, and TCRdb's table has in-frame clones only and misses some. The table includes some 46,000 clones, 70% to 80% detected once. The specimen was memory CD4+ T cells from blood. The receptor set was obtained from an adult in good health and CMV-seronegative. Each CDR3 is given with its conserved first and last residue. Each record gives: clone size, CDR3 length, V gene, J gene, CDR3 protein. Size tells how often a clone was seen (once, few, many) or the class of an expanded clone, and some rows leave it out.

clone size: NA; CDR3 length: 11; V gene: TRBV5-5; J gene: TRBJ1-2; CDR3 protein: CASSLTSGYTF
clone size: NA; CDR3 length: 15; V gene: TRBV6-5; J gene: TRBJ2-1; CDR3 protein: CASSPTDKTYNEQFF
clone size: NA; CDR3 length: 15; V gene: TRBV2; J gene: TRBJ2-5; CDR3 protein: CASKLLGQGAETQYF
clone size: NA; CDR3 length: 13; V gene: TRBV2; J gene: TRBJ1-1; CDR3 protein: CASSERTGSMDFF
clone size: NA; CDR3 length: 15; V gene: TRBV7-8; J gene: TRBJ2-1; CDR3 protein: CASSLDKVYYNEQFF
clone size: few; CDR3 length: 14; V gene: TRBV7-2; J gene: TRBJ1-1; CDR3 protein: CASSLVGRASEAFF
clone size: NA; CDR3 length: 15; V gene: TRBV13; J gene: TRBJ1-2; CDR3 protein: CASSLGLTGNYGYTF
clone size: once; CDR3 length: 15; V gene: TRBV12-5; J gene: TRBJ1-4; CDR3 protein: CASGLGSKVHEKLFF
clone size: NA; CDR3 length: 17; V gene: TRBV12-5; J gene: TRBJ2-1; CDR3 protein: CASGEGTIRGSYNEQFF
clone size: NA; CDR3 length: 15; V gene: TRBV12-5; J gene: TRBJ2-1; CDR3 protein: CASGWTVGGGNEQFF
clone size: NA; CDR3 length: 14; V gene: TRBV9; J gene: TRBJ1-2; CDR3 protein: CASSGNQGLEGYTF
clone size: NA; CDR3 length: 16; V gene: TRBV4-1; J gene: TRBJ2-1; CDR3 protein: CASSLYTVGRANEQFF
clone size: NA; CDR3 length: 15; V gene: TRBV9; J gene: TRBJ2-1; CDR3 protein: CASSVYGSSYNEQFF
clone size: NA; CDR3 length: 15; V gene: TRBV4-2; J gene: TRBJ2-2; CDR3 protein: CASSQTTQNTGELFF
clone size: NA; CDR3 length: 15; V gene: TRBV10-3; J gene: TRBJ1-1; CDR3 protein: CAIREPTGGVGEAFF
clone size: few; CDR3 length: 16; V gene: TRBV30; J gene: TRBJ1-2; CDR3 protein: CAWSPSRGALFYGYTF
clone size: NA; CDR3 length: 14; V gene: TRBV11-3; J gene: TRBJ2-7; CDR3 protein: CASSFGTAPEEQYF
clone size: NA; CDR3 length: 13; V gene: TRBV5-1; J gene: TRBJ1-1; CDR3 protein: CASSLAAEGEAFF
clone size: once; CDR3 length: 16; V gene: TRBV27; J gene: TRBJ2-3; CDR3 protein: CASRRIRGPTTDTQYF
clone size: NA; CDR3 length: 13; V gene: TRBV25-1; J gene: TRBJ1-1; CDR3 protein: CASRETVNTEAFF
clone size: NA; CDR3 length: 16; V gene: TRBV10-3; J gene: TRBJ1-1; CDR3 protein: CAISAGTGNPNTEAFF
clone size: NA; CDR3 length: 12; V gene: TRBV7-2; J gene: TRBJ2-3; CDR3 protein: CASSPSTDTQYF
clone size: NA; CDR3 length: 13; V gene: TRBV2; J gene: TRBJ2-5; CDR3 protein: CASSEHRQETQYF
clone size: NA; CDR3 length: 14; V gene: TRBV15; J gene: TRBJ2-7; CDR3 protein: CATSRDLLGYEQYF
clone size: NA; CDR3 length: 17; V gene: TRBV14; J gene: TRBJ2-2; CDR3 protein: CASSPLAGGRGTGELFF
clone size: NA; CDR3 length: 15; V gene: TRBV4-1; J gene: TRBJ2-7; CDR3 protein: CASSQEPGHLREQYF
clone size: NA; CDR3 length: 15; V gene: TRBV13; J gene: TRBJ2-7; CDR3 protein: CASSLVGGQPHEQYF
clone size: NA; CDR3 length: 14; V gene: TRBV27; J gene: TRBJ1-6; CDR3 protein: CASSLQEKNSPLHF
clone size: NA; CDR3 length: 16; V gene: TRBV11-2; J gene: NA; CDR3 protein: CASSPLGVLAGGEQYF
clone size: NA; CDR3 length: 17; V gene: TRBV5-1; J gene: TRBJ2-7; CDR3 protein: CASSLGFNSGSRYEQYF
clone size: few; CDR3 length: 13; V gene: TRBV4-1; J gene: TRBJ1-5; CDR3 protein: CASSQIGLQPQHF
clone size: NA; CDR3 length: 14; V gene: TRBV6-5; J gene: TRBJ1-1; CDR3 protein: CASTLDSAATEAFF
clone size: NA; CDR3 length: 14; V gene: TRBV19; J gene: TRBJ2-7; CDR3 protein: CASSIVGLADEQYF
clone size: NA; CDR3 length: 14; V gene: TRBV11-2; J gene: TRBJ2-5; CDR3 protein: CASSGNRVVETQYF
clone size: NA; CDR3 length: 14; V gene: TRBV18; J gene: TRBJ2-3; CDR3 protein: CASSATGPTDTQYF
clone size: NA; CDR3 length: 15; V gene: TRBV2; J gene: TRBJ2-7; CDR3 protein: CASSLKSGGAGEQYF
clone size: NA; CDR3 length: 12; V gene: TRBV18; J gene: TRBJ2-7; CDR3 protein: CASSPEGLEQYF